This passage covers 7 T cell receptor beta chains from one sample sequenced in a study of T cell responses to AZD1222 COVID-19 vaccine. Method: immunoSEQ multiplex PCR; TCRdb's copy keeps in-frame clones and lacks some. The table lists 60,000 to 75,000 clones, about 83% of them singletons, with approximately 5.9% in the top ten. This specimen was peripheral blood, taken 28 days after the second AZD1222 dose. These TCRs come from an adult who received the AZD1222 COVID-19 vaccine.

The CDR3 nucleotides are TGCGCCAGCAGCTGGACAGGGCTGAACACTGAAGCTTTCTTT. This sequence encodes CASSWTGLNTEAFF. This chain links TRBV5-1 with TRBJ1-1, with TRBD1 identical over 8 bases. The J segment lost 0 bases and the V segment lost 3 bases, leaving 1 base of the junction unmatched. Germline loops: CDR1 SGHRS, CDR2 YFSETQ. The CDR3 is made up of 14 amino acids.

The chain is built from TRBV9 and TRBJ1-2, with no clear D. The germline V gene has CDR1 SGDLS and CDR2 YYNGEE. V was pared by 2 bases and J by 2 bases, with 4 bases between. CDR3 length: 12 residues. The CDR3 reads CASSVLNYGYTF. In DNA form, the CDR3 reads TGTGCCAGCAGCGTGCTCAACTATGGCTACACCTTC.

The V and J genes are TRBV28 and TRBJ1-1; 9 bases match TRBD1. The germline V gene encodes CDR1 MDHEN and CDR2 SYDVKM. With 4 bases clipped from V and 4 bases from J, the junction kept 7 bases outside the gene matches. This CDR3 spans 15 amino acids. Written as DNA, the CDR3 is TGTGCCAGCAGTTCGACAGGGGGGAGCAGCACTGAAGCTTTCTTT. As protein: CASSSTGGSSTEAFF.

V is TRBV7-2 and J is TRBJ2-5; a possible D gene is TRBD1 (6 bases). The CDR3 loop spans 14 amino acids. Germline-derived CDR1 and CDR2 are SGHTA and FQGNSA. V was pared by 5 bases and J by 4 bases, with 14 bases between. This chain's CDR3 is CASSPEGDGETQYF. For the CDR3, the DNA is TGTGCCAGCAGCCCCGAGGGGGACGGAGAGACCCAGTACTTC.

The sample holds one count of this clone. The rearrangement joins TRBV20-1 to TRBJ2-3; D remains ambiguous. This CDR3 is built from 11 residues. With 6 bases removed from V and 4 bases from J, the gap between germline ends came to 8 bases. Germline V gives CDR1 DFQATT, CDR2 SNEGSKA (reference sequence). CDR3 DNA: TGCAGTGCGCCCTATCCAGATACGCAGTATTTT. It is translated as CSAPYPDTQYF.

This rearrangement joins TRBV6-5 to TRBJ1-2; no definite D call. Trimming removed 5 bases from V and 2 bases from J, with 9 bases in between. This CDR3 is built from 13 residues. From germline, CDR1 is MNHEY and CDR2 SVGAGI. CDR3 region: CASSTAQNYGYTF. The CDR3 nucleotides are TGTGCCAGCAGTACCGCACAAAACTATGGCTACACCTTC.

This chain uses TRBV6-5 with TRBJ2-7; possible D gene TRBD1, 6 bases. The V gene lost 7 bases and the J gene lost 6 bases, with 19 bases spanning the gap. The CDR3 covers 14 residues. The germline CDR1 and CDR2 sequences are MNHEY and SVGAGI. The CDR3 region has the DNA TGTGCCAGCACCGAACAGGGAATAGGCGGCGAGCAGTACTTC. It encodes CASTEQGIGGEQYF.